This TCR beta chain was captured in a study of cytomegalovirus exposure and HLA in healthy donors. Points from the study as a whole: Other equally common chains were less clonally expanded than HLA-associated TCR beta chains, a later analysis showed. In the analysis, some V segments, TRBV6-2 and TRBV6-3 included, were excluded as indistinguishable.

Comments on this clone: As yet, its antigen is unknown.

This CDR3 is 15 amino acids long. CDR1 is SGHTA, CDR2 FQGTGA, per germline. The junction had 4 bases not matched to a gene; V was cut back by 1 base and J by 5 bases. Primers for the PCR totalled 60 Vbeta and 13 Jbeta. Using immunoSEQ multiplex PCR, the repertoire was profiled, and TCRdb retains in-frame clones only, with some absent. Of about 100,000 clones listed, more than 75% were seen once; the top ten hold over 3.5%. Material: PBMCs. The chain links TRBV7-3 to TRBJ2-3; TRBD2 matches at 9 bases. The receptor was isolated from a woman aged 45 to 65 in good health and CMV-seropositive. CDR3 coding DNA: TGTGCCAGCAGCTTAATGGGGACTAGCCAAGATACGCAGTATTTT. Protein sequence: CASSLMGTSQDTQYF.